This T cell receptor (beta chain) comes out of a study of cytomegalovirus exposure and HLA in healthy donors. Study details: Earlier results showed roughly 120 million unique TCR beta sequences derived from roughly 180 million T cells. General observations from the study: In a later analysis, parvovirus B19, influenza, CMV and Epstein-Barr virus appeared linked to several top co-occurrence clusters. Despite most TCR sequences being rare, some public TCRs occurred in many donors.

This clone has just a few counts. Its antigen remains unidentified. The V and J ends lost 5 bases and 8 bases, in that order; junction bases with no gene match: 5. The CDR3 extends over 14 amino acids. The germline gives CDR1 SGHTA, CDR2 FQGNSA. 60 Vbeta and 13 Jbeta primers were used in PCR. As handled by the study authors: Counted up in a later analysis, unique TCR beta chains came to about 80 million, with about 10 million shared. Measured with immunoSEQ multiplex PCR; TCRdb has only the in-frame clones, and not every one. V and J calls and clone size follow that table, whereas D and trimming were derived from the DNA. The data contain over 100,000 clones, approximately 9% of them seen just once; the ten biggest clones take up over 6.5%.

The sample consisted of PBMCs. The TCR was taken from a woman aged 40 to 50 in good health and CMV-seropositive. The chain couples TRBV7-2 to TRBJ1-4, with 10 bases lining up with TRBD1. The CDR3 coding sequence is TGTGCCAGCAGCAGACAGGGGGCGTCGGAAAAACTGTTTTTT. The encoded protein is CASSRQGASEKLFF.